This T cell receptor (beta chain) was profiled in a study of shared clonotypes between healthy human individuals. Study details: CD4 naive cells filled three plates per donor, CD4 memory three, CD8 naive two and CD8 memory one.

Profiling relied on immunoSEQ multiplex PCR, and the TCRdb table lists in-frame clones only, not all of them. The data contain about 2 million clones, less than 95% of them singletons. V was pared by 4 bases and J by 3 bases, with 6 bases of the junction left unmatched. The CDR3 is made up of 15 amino acids. Per the germline V gene, CDR1 is SGHRS and CDR2 is YFSETQ. CD45RO-negative, CCR7-positively selected cells formed the naive CD8 fraction, excluding terminally differentiated effector memory CD45RA+ cells. The sample comprised naive CD8+ T cells sorted from blood. The sequence came from a man younger than 35 in good health. The chain joins TRBV5-1 to TRBJ2-3; 9 nucleotides match TRBD2. This CDR3 reads CASSAGTSSTDTQYF. As DNA, the CDR3 is TGCGCCAGCAGCGCGGGGACTAGCAGTACAGATACGCAGTATTTT.